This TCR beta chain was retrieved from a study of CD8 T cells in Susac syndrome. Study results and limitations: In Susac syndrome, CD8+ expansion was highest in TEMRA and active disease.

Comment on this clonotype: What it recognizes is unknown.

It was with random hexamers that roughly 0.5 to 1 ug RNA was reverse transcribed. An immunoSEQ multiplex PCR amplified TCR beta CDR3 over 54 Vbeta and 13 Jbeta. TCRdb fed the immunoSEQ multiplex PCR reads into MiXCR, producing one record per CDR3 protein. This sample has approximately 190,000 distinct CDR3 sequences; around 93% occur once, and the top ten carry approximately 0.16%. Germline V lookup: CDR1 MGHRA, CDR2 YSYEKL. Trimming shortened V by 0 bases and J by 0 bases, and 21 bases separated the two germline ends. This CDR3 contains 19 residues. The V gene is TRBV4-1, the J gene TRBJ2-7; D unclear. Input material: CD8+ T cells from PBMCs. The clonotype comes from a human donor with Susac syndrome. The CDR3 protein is CASSQDLALWLISSYEQYF. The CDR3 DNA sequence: TGCGCCAGCAGCCAAGATCTCGCCCTCTGGCTCATTAGCTCCTACGAGCAGTACTTC.